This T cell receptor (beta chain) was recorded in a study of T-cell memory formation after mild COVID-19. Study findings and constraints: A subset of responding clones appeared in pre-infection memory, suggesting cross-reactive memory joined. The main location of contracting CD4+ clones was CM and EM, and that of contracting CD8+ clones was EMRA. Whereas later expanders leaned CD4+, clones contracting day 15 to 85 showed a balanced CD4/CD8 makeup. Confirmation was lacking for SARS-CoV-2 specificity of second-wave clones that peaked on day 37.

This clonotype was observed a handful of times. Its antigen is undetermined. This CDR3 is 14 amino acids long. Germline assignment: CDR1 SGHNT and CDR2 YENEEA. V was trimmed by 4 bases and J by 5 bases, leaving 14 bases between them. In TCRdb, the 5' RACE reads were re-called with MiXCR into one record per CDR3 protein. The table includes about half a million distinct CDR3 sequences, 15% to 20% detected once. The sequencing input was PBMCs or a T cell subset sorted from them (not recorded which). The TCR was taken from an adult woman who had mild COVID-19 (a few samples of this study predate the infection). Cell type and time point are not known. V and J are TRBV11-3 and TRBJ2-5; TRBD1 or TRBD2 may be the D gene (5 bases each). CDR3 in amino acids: CASSSPGRGETQYF. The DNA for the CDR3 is TGTGCCAGCAGCTCCCCGGGACGAGGGGAGACCCAGTACTTC.